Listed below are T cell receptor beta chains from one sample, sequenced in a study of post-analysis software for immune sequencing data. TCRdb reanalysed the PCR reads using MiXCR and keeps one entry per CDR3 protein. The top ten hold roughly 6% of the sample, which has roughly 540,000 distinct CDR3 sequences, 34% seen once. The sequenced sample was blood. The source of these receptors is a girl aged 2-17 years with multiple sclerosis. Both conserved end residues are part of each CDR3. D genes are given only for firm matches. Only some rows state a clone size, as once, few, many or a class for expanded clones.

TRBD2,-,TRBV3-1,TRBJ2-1,CASSRTTSGVNEQFF,TGTGCCAGCAGCCGTACCACTAGCGGGGTCAATGAGCAGTTCTTC
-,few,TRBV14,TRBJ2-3,CASSQESGVSTDTQYF,TGTGCCAGCAGCCAAGAATCCGGAGTCAGCACAGATACGCAGTATTTT
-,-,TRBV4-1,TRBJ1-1,CASSQDPNTEAFF,TGCGCCAGCAGCCAAGACCCGAACACTGAAGCTTTCTTT
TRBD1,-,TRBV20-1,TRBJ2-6,CSASPGGAPGANVLTF,TGCAGTGCTAGCCCAGGGGGCGCGCCTGGGGCCAACGTCCTGACTTTC
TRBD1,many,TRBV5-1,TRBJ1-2,CASSLGTAYGYTF,TGTGCCAGCAGCTTGGGGACAGCCTATGGCTACACCTTC
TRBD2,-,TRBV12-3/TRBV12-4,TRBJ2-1,CACSLVSGGAGNGQFF,TGTGCCTGCAGTTTAGTCAGCGGGGGGGCTGGAAATGGGCAGTTCTTC
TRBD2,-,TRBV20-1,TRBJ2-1,CSARGPLAGGQSGEQFF,TGCAGTGCTAGGGGTCCTTTAGCGGGGGGGCAATCGGGTGAGCAGTTCTTC
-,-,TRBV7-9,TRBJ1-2,CASSLDVTGIGHGYTF,TGTGCCAGCAGCTTAGACGTAACAGGTATTGGCCATGGCTACACCTTC
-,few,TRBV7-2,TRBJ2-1,CASSSVLASNEQFF,TGTGCCAGCAGCTCGGTCCTAGCTTCCAATGAGCAGTTCTTC
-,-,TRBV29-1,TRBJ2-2,CSAAGGPNTGELFF,TGCAGCGCCGCCGGAGGGCCGAACACCGGGGAGCTGTTTTTT
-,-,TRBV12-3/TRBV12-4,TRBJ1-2,CASSRVSQSPGPSTYGYTF,TGTGCCAGCAGCCGAGTGAGCCAGAGCCCGGGCCCGAGTACATATGGCTACACCTTC
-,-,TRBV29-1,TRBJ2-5,CSAKKYQETQYF,TGCAGCGCCAAGAAGTACCAAGAGACCCAGTACTTC
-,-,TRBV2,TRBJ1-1,CASRLTGRENTEAFF,TGTGCCAGCAGATTGACCGGGCGGGAGAACACTGAAGCTTTCTTT
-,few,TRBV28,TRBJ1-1,CASSLPDRNTEAFF,TGTGCCAGCAGTTTACCGGACAGGAACACTGAAGCTTTCTTT